The 14 T cell receptor beta chains reported below all come from one sample, sequenced in a study of T cells in Graves' hyperthyroidism and ophthalmopathy. RNA transcripts served as the template for amplifying TCR beta CDR3 regions. The study used the HTBI primer set for a first-round RT-PCR of the TCR CDR3. Each CDR3 protein is one row after TCRdb ran MiXCR on the multiplex PCR reads. The sample includes about 600,000 distinct CDR3 sequences, about a sixth of them seen just once. Sequencing used blood. These receptors came from a woman in her 40s with Graves' ophthalmopathy.

This clonotype was observed at least ten times. This sequence joins TRBV12-3 or TRBV12-4 and TRBJ2-5, with a weak D call TRBD1 (5 bases). CDR3 length equals 13 residues. V was clipped by 7 bases and J by 4 bases, with 13 bases between them. The CDR3 coding sequence is TGTGCCAGCACCCCCCCAGGGATAGAGACCCAGTACTTC. Translating it yields CASTPPGIETQYF.

As for this clonotype: Sequence at one end of the junction differs from germline and may be a read error. The V gene is TRBV7-2, the J gene TRBJ1-6, with 7 bases identical to TRBD1. This CDR3 is 16 amino acids long. Germline V CDR1 and CDR2: SGHTA, FQGNSA. Written as DNA, the CDR3 is TGTGCCAGCAGTCGCACCGGGACAGTTTATAATTCACTCCTCCACTTT. Protein product: CASSRTGTVYNSLLHF.

This clonotype was observed at least ten times. The chain couples TRBV19 to TRBJ1-5; D unclear. The CDR3 runs 17 residues. The germline V gene encodes CDR1 LNHDA and CDR2 SQIVND (reference sequence). Trimming cost V 0 bases and J 3 bases, with 15 bases left between them. CDR3 sequence reads: CASSIDLWFGNNQPQHF. The CDR3 DNA sequence: TGTGCCAGTAGTATAGATTTGTGGTTCGGGAACAATCAGCCCCAGCATTTT.

Concerning this clonotype itself: Sequence at one end of the junction differs from germline and may be a read error. The rearrangement uses TRBV5-1 and TRBJ1-1; D not resolved. Germline V gene lookup returns CDR1 SGHRS and CDR2 YFSETQ. CDR3 size: 16 residues. The CDR3 spells CAGSLRSLERGTEAFF. CDR3 coding DNA: TGTGCCGGCAGCCTCCGCTCCTTGGAAAGAGGGACTGAAGCTTTCTTT.

This clonotype was seen a handful of times. The chain uses TRBV3-1 and TRBJ1-1; TRBD1 agrees at 8 bases. Trimming removed 1 base from V and 11 bases from J; junction bases left unmatched: 3. CDR1 and CDR2 from the germline V gene are LGHDT and YNNKEL (reference sequence). The CDR3 length is 12 residues. CDR3 bases: TGTGCCAGCAGCCAAGTTACAGGGGGGGCTTTCTTT. Translating it yields CASSQVTGGAFF.

This chain uses TRBV12-3 or TRBV12-4 with TRBJ1-2, with 9 nucleotides matching TRBD1. V was clipped by 5 bases and J by 5 bases; unmatched bases: 12. The CDR3 totals 16 residues. The CDR3 region is CASSPRGTGMSYGYTF. CDR3 DNA: TGTGCCAGCAGTCCTCGCGGGACAGGGATGTCGTATGGCTACACCTTC.

This clonotype was counted between two and nine times. With a much larger clone just one base away, this may be a read error. The chain joins TRBV10-3 to TRBJ2-3, with 7 bases that match TRBD1. V gave up 5 bases and J gave up 4 bases; unmatched junction bases: 3. The germline gives CDR1 ENHRY, CDR2 SYGVKD. The length of the CDR3 is 13 residues. The chain's CDR3 is CAISFTGADTQYF. CDR3 in DNA: TGTGCCATCAGTTTTACAGGGGCAGATACGCAGTATTTT.

This clonotype was counted a few times. A much larger clone is a single base away; this may be a read error. The chain links TRBV6-2 or TRBV6-3 to TRBJ1-2, with D perhaps TRBD1 (5 bases). CDR1 is MNHEY, CDR2 SVGEGT, per germline. This CDR3 is 16 amino acids long. V lost 6 bases and J 8 bases, leaving 25 bases between the germline ends. DNA of the CDR3: TGTGCCAGCAGGCCTTACGGGGACCGCGCATCGAGAGGCTACACCTTC. Translating it yields CASRPYGDRASRGYTF.

This clonotype was picked up a small number of times. This rearrangement joins TRBV18 to TRBJ1-2; perhaps TRBD1 as D (6 bases). This CDR3 is 15 amino acids long. Germline values: CDR1 KGHSH, CDR2 LQKENI. The V end was cut by 3 bases, the J end by 5 bases, with 16 bases between. The CDR3 spells CASSPQQDSLYGYTF. The CDR3 nucleotides read TGTGCCAGCTCACCCCAGCAGGACAGCCTATATGGCTACACCTTC.

This clonotype was counted ten times or more. The chain carries TRBV6-1 and TRBJ1-2; 9 bases line up with TRBD1. CDR1 is MNHNS and CDR2 is SASEGT in the germline V gene. This CDR3 has 16 residues. Unmatched junction bases numbered 11, after V lost 2 bases and J lost 7 bases. CDR3: CASSETGGAKAGGYTF. Written as DNA, the CDR3 is TGTGCCAGCAGTGAAACAGGGGGCGCAAAGGCGGGTGGCTACACCTTC.

The table lists this clonotype with a few counts. This chain connects TRBV11-2 to TRBJ2-4, with no clear D. V was trimmed by 5 bases and J by 9 bases, leaving 11 bases between them. This CDR3 contains 12 residues. Germline CDR1 SGHAT, CDR2 FQNNGV. Written as DNA, the CDR3 is TGTGCCAGCAGCCCGACCTTCGGCATTCAGTACTTC. Its protein product is CASSPTFGIQYF.

J is TRBJ2-7 and V is TRBV2; TRBD2 matches 13 bases. Looked up from germline, CDR1 is SNHLY and CDR2 is FYNNEI. The CDR3 length is 16 residues. Trimming cost V 4 bases and J 3 bases; bases outside gene matches: 6. CDR3 sequence (DNA): TGTGCCAGCAGTGCTGCCAGGACTAGCGGGGGCTACGAGCAGTACTTC. This encodes CASSAARTSGGYEQYF.

This clonotype was counted at least ten times. The chain has TRBV12-5 and TRBJ1-1, with D perhaps TRBD1 (6 bases). Germline V gene sequence: CDR1 LGHNT, CDR2 FRNRAP. Trimming took off 8 bases at V and 0 bases at J, with 13 bases between the two ends. CDR3 length: 14 residues. CDR3 region: CASQPDSLNTEAFF. The CDR3 region has the DNA TGTGCTAGTCAGCCGGACAGTTTGAACACTGAAGCTTTCTTT.

This clonotype was counted many times. This chain links TRBV30 with TRBJ2-5; 8 positions agree with TRBD1. J lost 5 bases, V lost 3 bases, and 11 bases had no gene match. CDR1 and CDR2 from the germline V gene are GTSNPN and SVGIG (reference sequence). CDR3 length equals 15 residues. The CDR3 DNA reads as TGTGCCTGGAGATCGTGGGGCAGGGGGCAGGAGACCCAGTACTTC. Protein: CAWRSWGRGQETQYF. Together with reference TRBV30 and TRBJ2-5, the CDR3 gives the full variable domain: SQTIHQWPATLVQPVGSPLSLECTVEGTSNPNLYWYRQAAGRGLQLLFYSVGIGQISSEVPQNLSASRPQDRQFILSSKKLLLSDSGFYLCAWRSWGRGQETQYFGPGTRLLVL.